Below are 15 T cell receptor beta chains sequenced from a single sample in a study of blood T cell repertoires in COVID-19. Here immunoSEQ multiplex PCR was the method, and the copy in TCRdb shows in-frame clones only, minus some. The repertoire holds around 300,000 clones, with around 89% as singletons. Sequenced material: PBMCs or T cells enriched from blood (not recorded which). All receptors derive from a woman aged 18 to 35 who had recovered from COVID-19.

The chain carries TRBV5-4 and TRBJ1-1; D unresolved. Germline lookup yields CDR1 SGHNT and CDR2 YYREEE (reference sequence). The CDR3 is 13 amino acids. Trimming took off 4 bases at V and 7 bases at J, with 14 bases between the two ends. The CDR3 is CASSPSGMGEAFF. The CDR3 region has the DNA TGTGCCAGCAGCCCCTCGGGGATGGGTGAAGCTTTCTTT.

The V and J genes are TRBV5-4 and TRBJ2-7; D unclear. Trimming removed 3 bases from V and 2 bases from J, with 9 bases in between. This CDR3 is built from 13 residues. Germline V lookup: CDR1 SGHNT, CDR2 YYREEE (reference sequence). CDR3 sequence reads: CASSSGSPYEQYF. The CDR3 DNA sequence: TGTGCCAGCAGCTCGGGTTCCCCCTACGAGCAGTACTTC.

The V call is TRBV19, the J call TRBJ2-5, with D perhaps matching TRBD1 (6 bases). CDR1 is LNHDA, CDR2 SQIVND, per germline (reference sequence). This CDR3 comprises 15 residues. The V gene lost 1 base and the J gene lost 0 bases, with 9 bases spanning the gap. DNA of the CDR3: TGTGCCAGTAGTATAGGACAGGCACACCAAGAGACCCAGTACTTC. Residues: CASSIGQAHQETQYF.

This chain connects TRBV12-5 to TRBJ2-5; D call uncertain. The CDR3 is made up of 15 amino acids. Trimming removed 4 bases at V and 1 base at J, with 13 bases between. The V gene's germline CDR1 is LGHNT and CDR2 FRNRAP. CDR3 in DNA: TGTGCTAGTGGTTCGAAGACATCCCTCCAAGAGACCCAGTACTTC. This gives the protein CASGSKTSLQETQYF.

The chain carries TRBV11-2 and TRBJ2-7; maybe TRBD1 (6 bases). Germline values: CDR1 SGHAT, CDR2 FQNNGV. Trimming left V 4 bases short and J 2 bases short, with 9 bases between. CDR3 length: 13 residues. The CDR3 DNA sequence: TGTGCCAGCAGCTACTACAGGGCCTACGAGCAGTACTTC. It specifies CASSYYRAYEQYF.

This clone occurred a few times. The V call is TRBV10-3, the J call TRBJ2-7, with TRBD1 identical over 7 bases. V lost 4 bases, J lost 3 bases, and 0 bases stayed unmatched. This CDR3 has 12 residues. From germline, CDR1 is ENHRY and CDR2 SYGVKD. The CDR3 here is CAISGTGYEQYF. The DNA of the CDR3 is TGTGCCATCAGTGGGACAGGCTACGAGCAGTACTTC.

The chain couples TRBV5-8 to TRBJ1-2; 7 bases match TRBD1. From germline, CDR1 is SGHTS and CDR2 YDEGEE. V was pared by 1 base and J by 1 base, with 7 bases of the junction left unmatched. This CDR3 contains 16 residues. CDR3 amino acids: CASSLTGTAHNYGYTF. For the CDR3, the DNA is TGTGCCAGCAGCTTGACTGGGACAGCGCATAACTATGGCTACACCTTC.

V gene TRBV12-2 combines with J gene TRBJ2-1; the D call TRBD2 from the table was never checked on the DNA. TRBV12-2 has pseudogene status. The CDR3 covers 11 residues. CDR3 sequence: CARGTGDEQFF. The CDR3 DNA follows: TGTGCAAGAGGGACGGGGGATGAGCAGTTCTTC.

The chain recombines TRBV13 with TRBJ2-3; 9 bases fit TRBD2. Germline V gives CDR1 PRHDT, CDR2 FYEKMQ (reference sequence). The length of the CDR3 is 16 residues. J lost 6 bases, V lost 5 bases, and 12 bases had no gene match. Here the CDR3 DNA reads TGTGCCAGCAGCCGTCGGACTAGCGCACCTTGGGATACGCAGTATTTT. Its translation is CASSRRTSAPWDTQYF.

The chain employs TRBV11-3 and TRBJ2-1; 10 bases line up with TRBD1. In germline, CDR1 is SGHNT, CDR2 YENEEA. Trimming took 5 bases from V and 7 from J; bases not matched to a gene: 5. The CDR3 length is 14 residues. The CDR3 DNA sequence: TGTGCCAGCAGCGTCCGGGACAGGGGTAATGAGCAGTTCTTC. Encoded protein: CASSVRDRGNEQFF.

The chain couples TRBV27 to TRBJ2-3; TRBD2 is a possible D gene (6 bases). The germline gives CDR1 MNHEY, CDR2 SMNVEV (reference sequence). The CDR3 has 14 residues. Deletions cut 5 bases from V and 1 base from J, with 10 bases between. The CDR3, as DNA: TGTGCCAGCAGTCAGAGGGAGGGCACAGATACGCAGTATTTT. This translates into CASSQREGTDTQYF.

The V call is TRBV11-2, the J call TRBJ1-1; TRBD1 matches 7 bases. After removal of 2 bases from V and 0 bases from J, the junction contained 6 bases not matched to a gene. Looked up from germline, CDR1 is SGHAT and CDR2 is FQNNGV. The CDR3 totals 16 residues. CDR3 nucleotides: TGTGCCAGCAGCTTACTGCCGGGACAGCTGAACACTGAAGCTTTCTTT. Protein product: CASSLLPGQLNTEAFF.

As to this clone: The identical CDR3 is also encoded by other nucleotide sequences in the sample. The rearrangement uses TRBV2 and TRBJ1-5; D is possibly TRBD1 (6 bases). The CDR3 is 15 residues long. Trimming took 0 bases from V and 2 from J, leaving 8 bases between them. Germline values: CDR1 SNHLY, CDR2 FYNNEI. The CDR3 protein is CASSEAGAGNQPQHF. The CDR3 DNA is TGTGCCAGCAGTGAAGCGGGGGCGGGCAATCAGCCCCAGCATTTT.

This rearrangement joins TRBV10-1 to TRBJ1-1; D is uncertain. There are 13 residues in the CDR3. The germline V gene has CDR1 WNHNN and CDR2 SYGVQD (reference sequence). With 4 bases removed from V and 6 bases from J, the gap between germline ends came to 12 bases. The CDR3 region has the DNA TGCGCCAGCAGTGTTGGAGGGTACCCTGAAGCTTTCTTT. It is translated as CASSVGGYPEAFF.

The V call is TRBV3-1 (or the pseudogene TRBV3-2), the J call TRBJ1-5; D is unclear. The CDR3 runs to 15 residues. V lost 1 base and J lost 5, with 12 bases in between. From germline, CDR1 is LGHDT and CDR2 YNNKEL (reference sequence). CDR3 coding DNA: TGTGCCAGCAGCCAAGGAGCCCTACCGGATCAGCCCCAGCATTTT. Translating it yields CASSQGALPDQPQHF.